The next 27 T cell receptor beta chains were all read from a single sample in a study of shared clonotypes between healthy human individuals. Positively selected for CCR7, the CD45RO-negative cells used as naive CD8 cells excluded terminally differentiated effector memory CD45RA+ cells. This table comes from immunoSEQ multiplex PCR, and its TCRdb copy is limited to in-frame clones, with some not included. The sample records some 2,000,000 clones, approximately 95% being singletons. Sequences were obtained from naive CD8+ T cells sorted from blood. Source of these receptors: a man younger than 35 in good health.

CDR3 DNA: TGTGCCAGCAACCCGACAGGTAGCACAGATACGCAGTATTTT. Translating gives CASNPTGSTDTQYF. The chain links TRBV6-1 to TRBJ2-3, with a possible D match to TRBD1 (6 bases). The CDR3 is 14 residues long. V was clipped by 7 bases and J by 0 bases, with 11 bases between them. Germline V gene sequence: CDR1 MNHNS, CDR2 SASEGT.

In its sample, this clone was seen once. The rearrangement joins TRBV7-9 to TRBJ1-4; no reliable D call. Trimming removed 11 bases at V and 6 bases at J, with 16 bases between. This CDR3 comprises 13 residues. From germline, CDR1 is SEHNR and CDR2 FQNEAQ (reference sequence). The CDR3 DNA sequence: TGTGCCTCTTGCAAGTCGGTGGATGAAAAACTGTTTTTT. Translated, it gives CASCKSVDEKLFF.

The rearrangement uses TRBV30 and TRBJ2-7, with D unclear. The CDR3 covers 13 residues. Germline assignment: CDR1 GTSNPN and CDR2 SVGIG (reference sequence). Trimming cost V 7 bases and J 2 bases, with 15 bases left between them. In DNA form, the CDR3 reads TGTGCCTCAGATCACGAGGATCCCTACGAGCAGTACTTC. Its translation: CASDHEDPYEQYF.

The chain uses TRBV27 and TRBJ1-4; TRBD1 might be the D (5 bases). Germline CDR1 reads MNHEY; CDR2 reads SMNVEV (reference sequence). V was cut by 6 bases and J by 3 bases, with 20 bases left in between. The CDR3 is made up of 17 amino acids. Here the CDR3 DNA reads TGTGCCAGCAGCCCTCAGGCAGTGACAGAGGCTAATGAAAAACTGTTTTTT. It specifies CASSPQAVTEANEKLFF.

J is TRBJ2-1 and V is TRBV7-4, with a tentative D call TRBD2 (6 bases). This CDR3 region has 15 residues. V was shortened by 0 bases and J by 5 bases, with 11 bases between the two germline ends. CDR1 and CDR2 (germline): SGHVT, SQSDAQ. The CDR3 bases are TGTGCCAGCAGCTTAGCGCGGGACCAGAACAATGAGCAGTTCTTC. Translated: CASSLARDQNNEQFF.

CDR3 region: CASSQGALDREVSGEQFF. CDR3 nucleotides: TGTGCCAGCAGCCAAGGTGCCCTGGACAGGGAAGTTTCGGGTGAGCAGTTCTTC. The J gene is TRBJ2-1, the V gene TRBV4-2, with 8 bases that match TRBD1. This CDR3 comprises 18 residues. J lost 9 bases, V lost 1 base, and 17 bases had no gene match. Per the germline V gene, CDR1 is LGHNA and CDR2 is YNFKEQ.

CDR3 DNA sequence: TGTGCCAGCAGTTATGGGGGGAGCGCCTACAATGAGCAGTTCTTC. It specifies CASSYGGSAYNEQFF. The chain couples TRBV6-5 to TRBJ2-1; D may be TRBD2 (6 bases). V was cut by 3 bases and J by 2 bases, with 11 bases left in between. This CDR3 has 15 amino acids. Germline CDR1 and CDR2: MNHEY and SVGAGI.

This clone was observed once. The J gene is TRBJ1-1, the V gene TRBV30, with a tentative D call TRBD1 (5 bases). Germline CDR1 is GTSNPN and CDR2 is SVGIG (reference sequence). With 5 bases removed from V and 4 bases from J, the gap between germline ends came to 11 bases. The CDR3 consists of 12 residues. CDR3 sequence reads: CAWLGGSTEAFF. The CDR3 DNA reads TGTGCCTGGTTGGGGGGGAGCACTGAAGCTTTCTTT. The full variable domain, completed using reference TRBV30 and TRBJ1-1, is SQTIHQWPATLVQPVGSPLSLECTVEGTSNPNLYWYRQAAGRGLQLLFYSVGIGQISSEVPQNLSASRPQDRQFILSSKKLLLSDSGFYLCAWLGGSTEAFFGQGTRLTVV.

V is TRBV27 and J is TRBJ1-1; D gene unclear. The CDR3 length is 15 residues. Germline-derived CDR1 and CDR2 are MNHEY and SMNVEV (reference sequence). V lost 0 bases to trimming and J lost 0 bases, with 8 bases between them. DNA for the CDR3: TGTGCCAGCAGTTTATCGAACACAATGAACACTGAAGCTTTCTTT. This codes for CASSLSNTMNTEAFF.

The V call is TRBV25-1, the J call TRBJ2-5; TRBD2 might be the D (5 bases). CDR1 and CDR2 from the germline V gene are MGHDK and SYGVNS. The CDR3 loop spans 14 amino acids. Trimming shortened V by 2 bases and J by 3 bases, and 10 bases separated the two germline ends. CDR3 coding DNA: TGTGCCAGCAGTGAAAGGGAGACCGAAGAGACCCAGTACTTC. Translating it yields CASSERETEETQYF.

This clone turned up a few times. This sequence joins TRBV27 and TRBJ1-2, with D unresolved. Germline loops: CDR1 MNHEY, CDR2 SMNVEV (reference sequence). There are 14 residues in the CDR3. Trimming took 5 bases from V and 7 from J, leaving 17 bases between them. The CDR3 reads CASSPLQGHGGYTF. CDR3 sequence (DNA): TGTGCCAGCAGTCCCCTTCAAGGGCATGGTGGCTACACCTTC.

The chain uses TRBV10-3 and TRBJ2-1, with TRBD1 matching over 9 bases. With V trimmed by 4 bases and J by 2 bases, 6 bases remained unmatched. The CDR3 is 16 amino acids. Germline V lookup: CDR1 ENHRY, CDR2 SYGVKD. The DNA of the CDR3 is TGTGCCATCAGTGGTAAACAGGGGGCGCCCTACAATGAGCAGTTCTTC. Translated: CAISGKQGAPYNEQFF.

The chain combines TRBV13 with TRBJ1-1; D gene uncertain. This CDR3 is 12 amino acids long. V lost 4 bases, J lost 6 bases, and 9 bases lay in between. Germline V gives CDR1 PRHDT, CDR2 FYEKMQ (reference sequence). CDR3 coding DNA: TGTGCCAGCAGCTCGGGCGGGTCTGAAGCTTTCTTT. Amino acid sequence: CASSSGGSEAFF.

The rearrangement joins TRBV4-1 to TRBJ2-1; D uncertain. Trimming stripped 0 bases from V and 3 bases from J, with 15 bases between. Germline assignment: CDR1 MGHRA and CDR2 YSYEKL. The length of the CDR3 is 17 residues. Here the CDR3 reads CASSQDKALPFYNEQFF. CDR3 in DNA: TGCGCCAGCAGCCAAGATAAAGCGTTACCGTTCTACAATGAGCAGTTCTTC.

The chain couples TRBV27 to TRBJ2-1; TRBD2 agrees at 8 bases. The germline V gene has CDR1 MNHEY and CDR2 SMNVEV (reference sequence). This CDR3 has 17 amino acids. Trimming removed 0 bases from V and 6 bases from J; junction bases left unmatched: 10. The CDR3 DNA reads TGTGCCAGCAGTTTATCGCCGGGTAGCGGGACACGCAATGAGCAGTTCTTC. Its protein product is CASSLSPGSGTRNEQFF.

Concerning this clone: This sample also contains other DNA sequences that code for the same CDR3. The chain joins TRBV19 to TRBJ2-7, with 7 bases matching TRBD2. The ends lost 4 bases at V and 3 bases at J; junction bases unmatched: 0. Germline V CDR1 and CDR2: LNHDA, SQIVND (reference sequence). The CDR3 totals 12 residues. For the CDR3, the DNA is TGTGCCAGTAGTAGCGGGAGCTACGAGCAGTACTTC. The encoded protein is CASSSGSYEQYF.

The gene calls are TRBV29-1 and TRBJ2-7, with 7 bases fitting TRBD2. Germline-derived CDR1 and CDR2 are SQVTM and ANQGSEA. The CDR3 is made up of 12 amino acids. V was clipped by 3 bases and J by 7 bases; unmatched bases: 6. CDR3 DNA sequence: TGCAGCGTTGATACACCGGGAGGAGAGCAGTACTTC. Protein product: CSVDTPGGEQYF.

The genes are TRBV5-8 and TRBJ2-5; no definite D call. V was shortened by 1 base and J by 1 base, with 8 bases between the two germline ends. CDR1 is SGHTS, CDR2 YDEGEE, per germline. The CDR3 runs 14 residues. The chain's CDR3 is CASSLRLAQETQYF. The CDR3 DNA reads as TGTGCCAGCAGCTTGAGGCTGGCCCAAGAGACCCAGTACTTC.

V is TRBV28 and J is TRBJ2-3; D is perhaps TRBD1 (6 bases). V was cut by 4 bases and J by 4 bases, with 9 bases left in between. Per germline, CDR1 MDHEN and CDR2 SYDVKM. This CDR3 is 13 amino acids long. For the CDR3, the DNA is TGTGCCAGCAGTTGGGGGCGCCCAGATACGCAGTATTTT. Its translation: CASSWGRPDTQYF.

The J gene is TRBJ2-3, the V gene TRBV5-1; TRBD1 aligns across 8 bases. Germline V gives CDR1 SGHRS, CDR2 YFSETQ. The CDR3 length is 17 residues. J was trimmed by 2 bases and V by 4 bases; bases with no gene match: 12. CDR3 in amino acids: CASSPWTGKKITDTQYF. In DNA form, the CDR3 reads TGCGCCAGCAGCCCCTGGACAGGGAAAAAGATCACAGATACGCAGTATTTT.

This rearrangement joins TRBV12-5 to TRBJ1-2; 9 bases are shared with TRBD1. Germline V gene data show CDR1 as LGHNT and CDR2 as FRNRAP. The junction had 19 bases not matched to a gene; V was cut back by 5 bases and J by 3 bases. The CDR3 spans 19 residues. CDR3 region: CASGPKGTGRGETDYGYTF. In DNA, the CDR3 is TGTGCTAGTGGTCCTAAAGGGACAGGGCGAGGCGAAACTGACTATGGCTACACCTTC.

V gene TRBV9 combines with J gene TRBJ2-1; 12 bases are a match to TRBD2. The CDR3 sequence is 12 residues long. J lost 14 bases, V lost 3 bases, and 3 bases had no gene match. Germline CDR1 reads SGDLS; CDR2 reads YYNGEE. CDR3 loop: CASSDSSGREFF. The DNA for the CDR3 is TGTGCCAGCAGCGATTCTAGCGGGAGGGAGTTCTTC.

This rearrangement joins TRBV15 to TRBJ2-1; 10 nucleotides match TRBD2. Germline V gives CDR1 LNHNV, CDR2 YYDKDF (reference sequence). The CDR3 consists of 17 residues. After removal of 0 bases from V and 10 bases from J, the junction contained 12 bases not matched to a gene. The CDR3 nucleotides read TGTGCCACCAGCAGAGACTGGTCTAGCGGGGGCCTCGGGGAGCAGTTCTTC. This encodes CATSRDWSSGGLGEQFF.

The chain uses TRBV21-1 and TRBJ2-2; no check of the table's D call, TRBD1, against the DNA was made. TRBV21-1 constitutes a pseudogene. CDR3 length equals 11 residues. CDR3 sequence: CASDRDTSLFF. Here the CDR3 DNA reads TGTGCCAGCGATCGGGACACTTCGCTGTTTTTT.

This chain links TRBV5-4 with TRBJ1-2, with D perhaps matching TRBD1 (5 bases). Germline-derived CDR1 and CDR2 are SGHNT and YYREEE (reference sequence). The length of the CDR3 is 13 residues. Trimming cost V 6 bases and J 1 base, with 10 bases left between them. CDR3 residues: CASTQGGNYGYTF. As DNA, the CDR3 is TGTGCCAGCACGCAGGGAGGTAACTATGGCTACACCTTC.

This chain links TRBV5-3 with TRBJ2-7; D remains ambiguous. TRBV5-3 is an ORF, and what it does is uncertain. V lost 0 bases and J 0 bases, leaving 13 bases between the germline ends. This CDR3 has 16 residues. This CDR3 is CARSLGGRISSYEQYF. The CDR3 DNA reads as TGTGCCAGAAGCTTGGGCGGACGCATTAGCTCCTACGAGCAGTACTTC.

V usage is TRBV10-3 and J usage is TRBJ2-3; D unclear. V was cut by 2 bases and J by 4 bases, with 13 bases left in between. The CDR3 totals 15 residues. CDR1 ENHRY and CDR2 SYGVKD come from the germline V gene. The CDR3 DNA is TGTGCCATCAGTGAGAATAGCTATATCTCAGATACGCAGTATTTT. Protein sequence: CAISENSYISDTQYF.